A single sample gave rise to the 8 T cell receptor beta chains below, sequenced in a study of shared clonotypes between healthy human individuals. TCRdb's table, derived via immunoSEQ multiplex PCR, lists solely in-frame clones and lacks some. The data show 1.4 million or so clones, 97% to 99% seen once. The sequenced sample consisted of naive CD4+ T cells sorted from blood. The subset here: CD45RA+ positively selected. The receptors shown here come from a man aged 30 to 39 in good health.

The chain joins TRBV27 to TRBJ1-5; D gene unclear. There are 17 residues in the CDR3. Per the germline V gene, CDR1 is MNHEY and CDR2 is SMNVEV (reference sequence). V lost 5 bases and J lost 0, with 17 bases in between. CDR3 sequence (DNA): TGTGCCAGCAGTCACATGGGAGCAGGCCATAGCAATCAGCCCCAGCATTTT. This gives the protein CASSHMGAGHSNQPQHF.

This chain uses TRBV7-9 with TRBJ2-1; D is unclear. In germline, CDR1 is SEHNR, CDR2 FQNEAQ (reference sequence). Trimming shortened V by 5 bases and J by 9 bases, and 20 bases separated the two germline ends. The CDR3 runs to 15 residues. DNA of the CDR3: TGTGCCAGCAGCCCGATCGGGCTCCGGTGGGGTGAGCAGTTCTTC. Protein sequence: CASSPIGLRWGEQFF.

CDR3 protein: CASSQDWVATDTQYF. In DNA form, the CDR3 reads TGCGCCAGCAGCCAAGATTGGGTAGCAACAGATACGCAGTATTTT. The chain carries TRBV4-3 and TRBJ2-3; no firm D call. CDR1 and CDR2 (germline): LGHNA, YSLEER. V dropped 0 bases and J dropped 3 bases, with 10 bases sitting between them. CDR3 length: 15 residues.

V gene TRBV10-3 combines with J gene TRBJ2-5; D unresolved. Germline V gene data show CDR1 as ENHRY and CDR2 as SYGVKD. The V end was cut by 5 bases, the J end by 9 bases, with 16 bases between. This CDR3 contains 13 residues. The DNA of the CDR3 is TGTGCCATCAGTCCCCAACTCCGCCAAGCCCAGTACTTC. This encodes CAISPQLRQAQYF.

Only one count was recorded for this clone. The chain combines TRBV5-4 with TRBJ1-4; tentatively, D is TRBD1 (5 bases). Trimming took off 3 bases at V and 0 bases at J, with 12 bases between the two ends. The CDR3 extends over 16 amino acids. CDR1 is SGHNT, CDR2 YYREEE, per germline (reference sequence). The CDR3 reads CASSYGALTTNEKLFF. In nucleotides, the CDR3 is TGTGCCAGCAGCTACGGGGCCCTCACAACTAATGAAAAACTGTTTTTT.

On this clone: This same CDR3 is encoded by further DNA sequences in the sample. The V call is TRBV5-1, the J call TRBJ1-1; the D is unclear. V dropped 2 bases and J dropped 2 bases, with 7 bases sitting between them. Germline V gene data show CDR1 as SGHRS and CDR2 as YFSETQ. The CDR3 extends over 13 amino acids. This CDR3 is CASSLGRNTEAFF. The DNA for the CDR3 is TGCGCCAGCAGCTTAGGAAGAAACACTGAAGCTTTCTTT.

The chain couples TRBV15 to TRBJ2-1; 11 bases are a match to TRBD2. Germline CDR1 is LNHNV and CDR2 is YYDKDF (reference sequence). Trimming cost V 1 base and J 7 bases; bases outside gene matches: 6. There are 16 residues in the CDR3. The CDR3 sequence is CATSRALAGGTNEQFF. The CDR3 coding sequence is TGTGCCACCAGCAGAGCTTTAGCGGGAGGGACGAATGAGCAGTTCTTC.

The chain employs TRBV27 and TRBJ2-7, with TRBD1 identical over 7 bases. V shed 1 base, J shed 8 bases, and the junction held 14 bases outside the gene matches. The CDR3 is 16 residues long. Germline V gene sequence: CDR1 MNHEY, CDR2 SMNVEV (reference sequence). Written as DNA, the CDR3 is TGTGCCAGCAGTTTATGGAGACAGGGCGCTCTCGTGAAGCAGTACTTC. This translates into CASSLWRQGALVKQYF.